The present entry profiles one T cell receptor beta chain with its context. Antigen: not known. This record belongs to a study of vaccination and CD4 T cells after COVID-19. Cultured CD4+ T cells had their DNA profiled by the Oncomine TCR Beta short-read assay. One entry per CDR3 protein results from TCRdb running MiXCR on the PCR reads. The table records some 21,000 distinct CDR3 sequences, around 43% of them present only once. Findings of the study overall: The great majority, 304 of 307 vaccine-specific clones, proved spike mono-reactive in convalescent patients.

Stated treatment: roughly 10-day PBMC culture with coronavirus spike peptide pools or control peptides (ViraFEST assay). Germline CDR1 reads DFQATT; CDR2 reads SNEGSKA (reference sequence). This CDR3 contains 14 residues. Trimming cost V 5 bases and J 11 bases, with 22 bases left between them. This TCR derives from a human donor who had recovered from COVID-19. This rearrangement joins TRBV20-1 to TRBJ2-1, with D possibly being TRBD1 (9 bases). The sequencing used CD4+ T cells from blood, cultured in vitro, collected before SARS-CoV-2 vaccination. The CDR3 loop reads CSAGGGTGPDQQFF. The DNA for the CDR3 is TGCAGTGCTGGCGGGGGGACAGGGCCCGATCAGCAGTTCTTC.